This T cell receptor (beta chain) is drawn from a study of technical replicates of blood from several donors. The germline CDR1 and CDR2 sequences are MNHNS and SASEGT. This CDR3 is 15 amino acids long. V was cut by 6 bases and J by 1 base, with 16 bases left in between. Libraries were prepared by immunoSEQ multiplex PCR; TCRdb keeps only in-frame clonotypes and omits some of them. The sample has about 73,000 clones; 93% are singletons. The receptor's source is a human donor in good health. V usage is TRBV6-1 and J usage is TRBJ2-7, with a tentative D call TRBD2 (6 bases). The specimen was T cells isolated from PBMCs. As DNA, the CDR3 is TGTGCCAGCAGGAGGGGAAGGGACTCATCCTACGAGCAGTACTTC. Its translation is CASRRGRDSSYEQYF.